The clone carrying this TCR beta chain was found a few times. Its cognate antigen is unknown. The germline V gene has CDR1 DFQATT and CDR2 SNEGSKA (reference sequence). J lost 2 bases, V lost 2 bases, and 6 bases had no gene match. This CDR3 contains 17 residues. The data stem from a study of T cells after yellow fever vaccination. Study-wide points: The bulk population could contribute abundant contaminating clonotypes to FACS-sorted repertoires.

TCRdb recomputed calls from the 5' RACE reads with MiXCR, one row per CDR3 protein. The sample holds over 150,000 distinct CDR3 sequences, approximately 6.2% seen once. Here the sequenced sample was CD4+ T cells sorted from PBMCs, taken on the day of the first yellow fever vaccination. This TCR was sampled from a man between 18 and 29 years old who received the YFV17D yellow fever vaccine. The V gene is TRBV20-1, the J gene TRBJ2-1, with TRBD2 identical over 13 bases. The CDR3 loop is CSARSRTSGGPYNEQFF. For the CDR3, the DNA is TGCAGTGCTAGATCCCGGACTAGCGGGGGCCCCTACAATGAGCAGTTCTTC.